These 26 T cell receptor beta chains were sequenced from one sample in a study of shared clonotypes between healthy human individuals. The assay was immunoSEQ multiplex PCR, and TCRdb's table has in-frame clones only and misses some. The sample lists approximately 1.9 million clones, roughly 93% occurring once. Naive CD8 cells comprised CD45RO-negative, CCR7-positively selected cells, excluding terminally differentiated effector memory CD45RA+ cells. The sequencing input was naive CD8+ T cells from PBMCs. Every receptor here comes from a young man in good health. Some clones in this sample may be carry-over from other donors' samples.

The chain is built from TRBV5-8 and TRBJ2-7, with TRBD1 identical over 7 bases. Germline V gene data show CDR1 as SGHTS and CDR2 as YDEGEE. CDR3 length: 15 amino acids. After removal of 1 base from V and 6 bases from J, the junction contained 10 bases not matched to a gene. Here the CDR3 DNA reads TGTGCCAGCAGCTTGTGGGGACAGATAATTCGCGAGCAGTACTTC. It translates to CASSLWGQIIREQYF.

This clone was observed once. This sequence joins TRBV19 and TRBJ2-5; TRBD1 matches at 10 bases. This CDR3 is built from 16 residues. V was clipped by 6 bases and J by 5 bases; unmatched bases: 12. The V gene's germline CDR1 is LNHDA and CDR2 SQIVND (reference sequence). CDR3 residues: CASSQTPGQGWETQYF. As DNA, the CDR3 is TGTGCCAGTAGCCAAACTCCGGGACAGGGGTGGGAGACCCAGTACTTC.

The chain joins TRBV7-9 to TRBJ2-7; TRBD1 might be the D (5 bases). V lost 3 bases to trimming and J lost 7 bases, with 13 bases between them. CDR3 length equals 13 residues. The germline gives CDR1 SEHNR, CDR2 FQNEAQ (reference sequence). The CDR3 protein is CASSFGAEREQYF. The DNA for the CDR3 is TGTGCCAGCAGCTTTGGGGCAGAAAGGGAGCAGTACTTC.

This clone came up once. This chain uses TRBV6-1 with TRBJ2-7, with 13 nucleotides matching TRBD2. The CDR3 covers 17 residues. From germline, CDR1 is MNHNS and CDR2 SASEGT. V lost 2 bases and J lost 4; bases outside the gene matches: 8. In DNA form, the CDR3 reads TGTGCCAGCAGTGAATATCGACTAGCGGGAGGCCTATACGAGCAGTACTTC. Translated: CASSEYRLAGGLYEQYF.

The gene calls are TRBV28 and TRBJ1-2; no definite D call. Trimming removed 3 bases at V and 7 bases at J, with 6 bases between. The germline CDR1 and CDR2 sequences are MDHEN and SYDVKM. This CDR3 spans 11 amino acids. DNA for the CDR3: TGTGCCAGCAGTTTGATTGGTGGCTACACCTTC. Its translation: CASSLIGGYTF.

The V and J genes are TRBV27 and TRBJ2-3, with 8 bases identical to TRBD2. The CDR3 has 16 residues. From germline, CDR1 is MNHEY and CDR2 SMNVEV (reference sequence). The V and J ends lost 5 bases and 3 bases, in that order; junction bases with no gene match: 10. In nucleotides, the CDR3 is TGTGCCAGCAGTATCGAGCGGGAGACGGGGACAGATACGCAGTATTTT. Amino acids: CASSIERETGTDTQYF.

With respect to this clone: This sample includes further DNA sequences coding for the same CDR3. This rearrangement joins TRBV11-2 to TRBJ2-1, with 7 bases lining up with TRBD1. Germline assignment: CDR1 SGHAT and CDR2 FQNNGV. V trimming: 0 bases; J trimming: 3 bases; junction bases outside the gene matches: 2. The CDR3 extends over 15 amino acids. For the CDR3, the DNA is TGTGCCAGCAGCTTAGAGGCAGGGGGCTACAATGAGCAGTTCTTC. It translates to CASSLEAGGYNEQFF. Full variable domain (outside the CDR3, taken from reference TRBV11-2 and TRBJ2-1): EAGVAQSPRYKIIEKRQSVAFWCNPISGHATLYWYQQILGQGPKLLIQFQNNGVVDDSQLPKDRFSAERLKGVDSTLKIQPAKLEDSAVYLCASSLEAGGYNEQFFGPGTRLTVL.

This sequence joins TRBV6-5 and TRBJ1-1; TRBD1 might be the D (5 bases). Trimming removed 7 bases from V and 6 bases from J, with 12 bases in between. Germline CDR1 is MNHEY and CDR2 is SVGAGI. The CDR3 sequence is 12 residues long. The CDR3 here is CASKGAGAEAFF. For the CDR3, the DNA is TGTGCCAGCAAAGGGGCGGGCGCTGAAGCTTTCTTT.

This clone was counted a single time. Other nucleotide sequences in the sample specify the same CDR3. This chain links TRBV7-9 with TRBJ2-5; perhaps TRBD2 as D (6 bases). V gave up 5 bases and J gave up 0 bases, with 7 bases separating them. CDR3 length: 13 residues. The V gene's germline CDR1 is SEHNR and CDR2 FQNEAQ (reference sequence). CDR3 residues: CASSGRYQETQYF. The CDR3 region has the DNA TGTGCCAGCAGCGGGAGGTACCAAGAGACCCAGTACTTC.

The genes are TRBV27 and TRBJ2-3; no firm D call. The germline V gene has CDR1 MNHEY and CDR2 SMNVEV (reference sequence). The V gene lost 2 bases and the J gene lost 5 bases, with 8 bases spanning the gap. This CDR3 contains 13 residues. This CDR3 reads CASSLAVLDTQYF. In DNA, the CDR3 is TGTGCCAGCAGTTTAGCAGTCCTAGATACGCAGTATTTT.

The chain carries TRBV9 and TRBJ2-5; 11 bases fit TRBD1. The junction had 5 bases not matched to a gene; V was cut back by 3 bases and J by 7 bases. This CDR3 spans 14 amino acids. Germline V lookup: CDR1 SGDLS, CDR2 YYNGEE. The CDR3 coding sequence is TGTGCCAGCAGCGACGGGGACAGGGGGGGGACCCAGTACTTC. Its protein product is CASSDGDRGGTQYF.

The chain employs TRBV30 and TRBJ1-6, with a weak D call TRBD1 (6 bases). This CDR3 region has 16 residues. The germline gives CDR1 GTSNPN, CDR2 SVGIG (reference sequence). V dropped 2 bases and J dropped 0 bases, with 11 bases sitting between them. For the CDR3, the DNA is TGTGCCTGGAGTCCTGACAGGAGCTCCTATAATTCACCCCTCCACTTT. This gives the protein CAWSPDRSSYNSPLHF.

The chain uses TRBV28 and TRBJ2-3, with D maybe TRBD1 (7 bases). This CDR3 has 17 residues. CDR1 and CDR2 (germline): MDHEN, SYDVKM. Between the trimmed V and J ends, which lost 3 bases and 3 bases, there was a span of 19 bases. CDR3 sequence (DNA): TGTGCCAGCAGTTTGCATCAGGGGGGTTCGATAACAGATACGCAGTATTTT. This translates into CASSLHQGGSITDTQYF.

This clone was picked up one time. J is TRBJ1-4 and V is TRBV7-9; weak D call: TRBD1 (6 bases). V lost 5 bases and J 2 bases, leaving 15 bases between the germline ends. Germline lookup yields CDR1 SEHNR and CDR2 FQNEAQ (reference sequence). CDR3 length: 16 residues. CDR3 protein: CASSGTGFRTNEKLFF. CDR3 DNA sequence: TGTGCCAGCAGCGGCACAGGGTTCCGTACTAATGAAAAACTGTTTTTT.

Only a few counts were recorded for this clone. CDR3 in amino acids: CASSSGTGNYDEQFF. For the CDR3, the DNA is TGCGCCAGCAGCTCGGGCACAGGGAATTATGATGAGCAGTTCTTC. The chain has TRBV5-1 and TRBJ2-1; D might be TRBD1 (6 bases). The CDR3 runs 15 residues. Germline lookup yields CDR1 SGHRS and CDR2 YFSETQ. V was pared by 3 bases and J by 8 bases, with 18 bases between.

The rearrangement uses TRBV27 and TRBJ1-5, with D perhaps matching TRBD1 (5 bases). The germline V gene encodes CDR1 MNHEY and CDR2 SMNVEV (reference sequence). CDR3 size: 16 residues. The ends were cut back, 6 bases at V and 2 bases at J, with 17 bases in the middle. Here the CDR3 DNA reads TGTGCCAGCAGCCGTGGCCCCTCGGGGGGCAATCAGCCCCAGCATTTT. Translating it yields CASSRGPSGGNQPQHF.

This sequence joins TRBV27 and TRBJ2-7; 8 nucleotides line up with TRBD1. The CDR3 covers 15 residues. J lost 2 bases, V lost 4 bases, and 7 bases had no gene match. CDR1 and CDR2 (germline): MNHEY, SMNVEV (reference sequence). For the CDR3, the DNA is TGTGCCAGCAGTTGGAGGACAGGGCGAGCCTACGAGCAGTACTTC. Translating it yields CASSWRTGRAYEQYF.

In regard to this clone: The sample has other DNA sequences that encode this CDR3 too. This chain uses TRBV27 with TRBJ2-7, with 7 bases matching TRBD2. The CDR3 loop spans 13 amino acids. The germline gives CDR1 MNHEY, CDR2 SMNVEV (reference sequence). V dropped 3 bases and J dropped 2; count of bases not matched to a gene: 1. CDR3 residues: CASSFGGTYEQYF. The CDR3 DNA follows: TGTGCCAGCAGTTTCGGGGGGACCTACGAGCAGTACTTC.

The rearrangement joins TRBV2 to TRBJ2-7; 7 bases align to TRBD1. Unmatched junction bases numbered 13, after V lost 6 bases and J lost 5 bases. The CDR3 runs to 15 residues. Germline CDR1 is SNHLY and CDR2 is FYNNEI. Here the CDR3 reads CASREKGGSGNEQYF. The CDR3 nucleotides read TGTGCCAGCAGAGAGAAAGGGGGCTCGGGGAACGAGCAGTACTTC.

This chain connects TRBV7-9 to TRBJ1-5; no clear D gene. Germline-derived CDR1 and CDR2 are SEHNR and FQNEAQ (reference sequence). This CDR3 contains 17 residues. V was clipped by 1 base and J by 3 bases, with 16 bases between them. The CDR3, as DNA: TGTGCCAGCAGCTTAGATTCTTCCAGGATTGACAATCAGCCCCAGCATTTT. Its protein is CASSLDSSRIDNQPQHF. Full variable domain (missing parts from reference TRBV7-9 and TRBJ1-5): DTGVSQNPRHKITKRGQNVTFRCDPISEHNRLYWYRQTLGQGPEFLTYFQNEAQLEKSRLLSDRFSAERPKGSFSTLEIQRTEQGDSAMYLCASSLDSSRIDNQPQHFGDGTRLSIL.

The chain links TRBV7-8 to TRBJ2-1; tentatively, D is TRBD1 or TRBD2 (5 bases each). This CDR3 has 16 amino acids. Deletions cut 3 bases from V and 0 bases from J, with 12 bases between. From germline, CDR1 is SGHVS and CDR2 FQNEAQ. CDR3 in DNA: TGTGCCAGCAGCTTGCCTCCCGGGACCTCCTACAATGAGCAGTTCTTC. It codes for CASSLPPGTSYNEQFF.

The gene calls are TRBV11-2 and TRBJ2-7; unclear D gene. The V gene's germline CDR1 is SGHAT and CDR2 FQNNGV. Deletions cut 1 base from V and 5 bases from J, with 21 bases between. The CDR3 extends over 17 amino acids. CDR3 loop: CASSLGPAGQRTDEQYF. The CDR3 DNA sequence: TGTGCCAGCAGCTTAGGACCAGCTGGCCAAAGGACGGACGAGCAGTACTTC.

The genes are TRBV29-1 and TRBJ2-7; D call uncertain. V lost 3 bases, J lost 5 bases, and 17 bases lay in between. This CDR3 region has 14 residues. The germline CDR1 and CDR2 sequences are SQVTM and ANQGSEA. For the CDR3, the DNA is TGCAGCGTTGAGTTCCGGAACTCTAGGAACGAGCAGTACTTC. Translating it yields CSVEFRNSRNEQYF.

This rearrangement joins TRBV13 to TRBJ2-2, with D perhaps TRBD1 or TRBD2 (6 bases each). Germline CDR1 and CDR2: PRHDT and FYEKMQ (reference sequence). The CDR3 sequence is 15 residues long. Trimming took off 4 bases at V and 2 bases at J, with 11 bases between the two ends. CDR3 DNA sequence: TGTGCCAGCAGCTCCGCGGGACACAACACCGGGGAGCTGTTTTTT. Amino acid sequence: CASSSAGHNTGELFF.

A word on this clone: At the DNA level, this CDR3 is encoded by other sequences in the same sample as well. This chain uses TRBV4-1 with TRBJ1-5; D not certain. V lost 0 bases, J lost 0 bases, and 6 bases lay in between. The CDR3 contains 15 residues. Germline CDR1 reads MGHRA; CDR2 reads YSYEKL. The CDR3 DNA sequence: TGCGCCAGCAGCCAAGACAGATATAGCAATCAGCCCCAGCATTTT. This sequence encodes CASSQDRYSNQPQHF.

J is TRBJ2-7 and V is TRBV11-2, with D uncertain. Germline V CDR1 and CDR2: SGHAT, FQNNGV. The CDR3 length is 12 residues. The V end was cut by 6 bases, the J end by 3 bases, with 9 bases between. The CDR3 nucleotides read TGTGCCAGCAGAAATAGCAGCTACGAGCAGTACTTC. Translated, it gives CASRNSSYEQYF.